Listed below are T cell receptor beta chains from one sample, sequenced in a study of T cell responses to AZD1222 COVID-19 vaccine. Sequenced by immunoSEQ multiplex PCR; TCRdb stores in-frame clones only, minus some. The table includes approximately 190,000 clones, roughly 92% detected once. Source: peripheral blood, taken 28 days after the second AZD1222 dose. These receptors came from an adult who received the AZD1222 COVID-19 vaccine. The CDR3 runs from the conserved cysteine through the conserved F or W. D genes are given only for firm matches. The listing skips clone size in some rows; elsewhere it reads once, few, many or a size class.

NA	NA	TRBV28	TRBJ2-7	TGTGCCAGCAATGCCCCTGGGACATCCTCCTACGAGCAGTACTTC	CASNAPGTSSYEQYF
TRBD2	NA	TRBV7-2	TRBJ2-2	TGTGCCAGCAGCTTAGTGGGAGGGTGGGACACCGGGGAGCTGTTTTTT	CASSLVGGWDTGELFF
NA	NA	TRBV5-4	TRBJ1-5	TGTGCCAGCAGCTTGGACAGGGGCAATCAGCCCCAGCATTTT	CASSLDRGNQPQHF
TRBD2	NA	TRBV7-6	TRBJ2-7	TGTGCCAGCAGCCCAGTAGCGGGGGCGGGCTCCTACGAGCAGTACTTC	CASSPVAGAGSYEQYF
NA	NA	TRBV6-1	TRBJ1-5	TGTGCCAGCAGTGAAACGTGGCTGGACCAGCCCCAGCATTTT	CASSETWLDQPQHF
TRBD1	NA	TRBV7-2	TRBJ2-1	TGTGCCAGCAGCGGGGCTTTGGACAGGGGGTTTAGCTCCTACAATGAGCAGTTCTTC	CASSGALDRGFSSYNEQFF
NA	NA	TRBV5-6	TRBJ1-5	TGTGCCAGCAGCTTGGGAGGGTATCAGCCCCAGCATTTT	CASSLGGYQPQHF
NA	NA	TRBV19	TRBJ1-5	TGTGCCAGTAGTATGAATAGCAATCAGCCCCAGCATTTT	CASSMNSNQPQHF
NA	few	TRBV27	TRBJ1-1	TGTGCCAGCAGTTTACGATCTGAGAGAGGGACTGAAGCTTTCTTT	CASSLRSERGTEAFF
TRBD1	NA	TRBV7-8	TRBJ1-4	TGTGCCAGCAGCTTAGCGTCTCGGGACAGGGGGCAGTCGACTAATGAAAAACTGTTTTTT	CASSLASRDRGQSTNEKLFF
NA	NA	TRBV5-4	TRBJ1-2	TGTGCCAGCAGCTTGGGGGCAGGGGAACTCTATGGCTACACCTTC	CASSLGAGELYGYTF
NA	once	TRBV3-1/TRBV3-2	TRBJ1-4	TGTGCCAGCAGCCAGTTGGACAATAATGAAAAACTGTTTTTT	CASSQLDNNEKLFF
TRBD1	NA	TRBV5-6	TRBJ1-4	TGTGCCAGCAGCTTTTTCAGGAGGGGGCTTGAAAAACTGTTTTTT	CASSFFRRGLEKLFF
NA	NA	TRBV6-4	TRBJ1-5	TGTGCCAGCAGTCCCTCGGAGGATCAGCCCCAGCATTTT	CASSPSEDQPQHF
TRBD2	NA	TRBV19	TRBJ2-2	TGTGCCAGTAGTACAGGACTAGCGGGGGACAACACCGGGGAGCTGTTTTTT	CASSTGLAGDNTGELFF
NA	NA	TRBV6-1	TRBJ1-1	TGTGCCAGCAGCGAAGCTTGGGGCAGGGGATCTTTGGAAGCTTTCTTT	CASSEAWGRGSLEAFF
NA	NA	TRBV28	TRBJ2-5	TGTGCCAGCAGTAGTGGACAGAAAGAGACCCAGTACTTC	CASSSGQKETQYF
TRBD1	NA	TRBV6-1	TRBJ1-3	TGTGCCAGCAGTGGCCTGGGACAGGGGGCGCGTACTGGAAACACCATATATTTT	CASSGLGQGARTGNTIYF
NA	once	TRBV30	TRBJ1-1	TGTGCCTGGAAGGCAGGGGTGAACACTGAAGCTTTCTTT	CAWKAGVNTEAFF
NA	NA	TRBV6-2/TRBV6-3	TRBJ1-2	TGTGCCAGCAGTTACTCGACCAGGGGCCAAAGCCAGGGCTACACCTTC	CASSYSTRGQSQGYTF
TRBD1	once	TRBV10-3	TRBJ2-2	TGTGCCATCAGTGAGTTCGGGGACAGCACCGGGGAGCTGTTTTTT	CAISEFGDSTGELFF
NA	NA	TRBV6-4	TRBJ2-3	TGTGCCAGCAGCCCGACAGGCGACACAGATACGCAGTATTTT	CASSPTGDTDTQYF
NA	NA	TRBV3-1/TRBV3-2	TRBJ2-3	TGTGCCAGCTCGCGCCAGGCAGATACGCAGTATTTT	CASSRQADTQYF
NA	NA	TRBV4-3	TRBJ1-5	TGCGCCAGCAGCCAAGACAGGGACGGCAATCAGCCCCAGCATTTT	CASSQDRDGNQPQHF
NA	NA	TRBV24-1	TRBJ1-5	TGTGCCACCAGTGATTATAATAGCAATCAGCCCCAGCATTTT	CATSDYNSNQPQHF